This T cell receptor (beta chain) was identified during a study of T cells in Graves' hyperthyroidism and ophthalmopathy. General study findings and limits: Researchers report that a 13 V-J model separated ophthalmopathy from stable hyperthyroidism.

Authors of the study amplified TCR beta CDR3 regions from RNA transcripts. Primed by the HTBI set, a first-round RT-PCR was run on the TCR CDR3. TCRdb re-called the multiplex PCR reads with MiXCR, one entry per CDR3 protein. The data show around 200,000 distinct CDR3 sequences, approximately 15% seen once. Those with hyperthyroidism were 18 to 65 years old, newly diagnosed, and ill for under 2 months. Germline assignment: CDR1 DFQATT and CDR2 SNEGSKA (reference sequence). The CDR3 totals 13 residues. Trimming took off 6 bases at V and 2 bases at J, with 13 bases between the two ends. In this sample, this clonotype turned up many times. The target antigen is unknown.

This clonotype was obtained from a woman between 50 and 59 years old with Graves' hyperthyroidism. The J gene is TRBJ2-5, the V gene TRBV20-1, with a weak D call TRBD1 (6 bases). The sample consisted of blood. The CDR3 bases are TGCAGTGCACACGACAGGAATCAAGAGACCCAGTACTTC. It encodes CSAHDRNQETQYF.